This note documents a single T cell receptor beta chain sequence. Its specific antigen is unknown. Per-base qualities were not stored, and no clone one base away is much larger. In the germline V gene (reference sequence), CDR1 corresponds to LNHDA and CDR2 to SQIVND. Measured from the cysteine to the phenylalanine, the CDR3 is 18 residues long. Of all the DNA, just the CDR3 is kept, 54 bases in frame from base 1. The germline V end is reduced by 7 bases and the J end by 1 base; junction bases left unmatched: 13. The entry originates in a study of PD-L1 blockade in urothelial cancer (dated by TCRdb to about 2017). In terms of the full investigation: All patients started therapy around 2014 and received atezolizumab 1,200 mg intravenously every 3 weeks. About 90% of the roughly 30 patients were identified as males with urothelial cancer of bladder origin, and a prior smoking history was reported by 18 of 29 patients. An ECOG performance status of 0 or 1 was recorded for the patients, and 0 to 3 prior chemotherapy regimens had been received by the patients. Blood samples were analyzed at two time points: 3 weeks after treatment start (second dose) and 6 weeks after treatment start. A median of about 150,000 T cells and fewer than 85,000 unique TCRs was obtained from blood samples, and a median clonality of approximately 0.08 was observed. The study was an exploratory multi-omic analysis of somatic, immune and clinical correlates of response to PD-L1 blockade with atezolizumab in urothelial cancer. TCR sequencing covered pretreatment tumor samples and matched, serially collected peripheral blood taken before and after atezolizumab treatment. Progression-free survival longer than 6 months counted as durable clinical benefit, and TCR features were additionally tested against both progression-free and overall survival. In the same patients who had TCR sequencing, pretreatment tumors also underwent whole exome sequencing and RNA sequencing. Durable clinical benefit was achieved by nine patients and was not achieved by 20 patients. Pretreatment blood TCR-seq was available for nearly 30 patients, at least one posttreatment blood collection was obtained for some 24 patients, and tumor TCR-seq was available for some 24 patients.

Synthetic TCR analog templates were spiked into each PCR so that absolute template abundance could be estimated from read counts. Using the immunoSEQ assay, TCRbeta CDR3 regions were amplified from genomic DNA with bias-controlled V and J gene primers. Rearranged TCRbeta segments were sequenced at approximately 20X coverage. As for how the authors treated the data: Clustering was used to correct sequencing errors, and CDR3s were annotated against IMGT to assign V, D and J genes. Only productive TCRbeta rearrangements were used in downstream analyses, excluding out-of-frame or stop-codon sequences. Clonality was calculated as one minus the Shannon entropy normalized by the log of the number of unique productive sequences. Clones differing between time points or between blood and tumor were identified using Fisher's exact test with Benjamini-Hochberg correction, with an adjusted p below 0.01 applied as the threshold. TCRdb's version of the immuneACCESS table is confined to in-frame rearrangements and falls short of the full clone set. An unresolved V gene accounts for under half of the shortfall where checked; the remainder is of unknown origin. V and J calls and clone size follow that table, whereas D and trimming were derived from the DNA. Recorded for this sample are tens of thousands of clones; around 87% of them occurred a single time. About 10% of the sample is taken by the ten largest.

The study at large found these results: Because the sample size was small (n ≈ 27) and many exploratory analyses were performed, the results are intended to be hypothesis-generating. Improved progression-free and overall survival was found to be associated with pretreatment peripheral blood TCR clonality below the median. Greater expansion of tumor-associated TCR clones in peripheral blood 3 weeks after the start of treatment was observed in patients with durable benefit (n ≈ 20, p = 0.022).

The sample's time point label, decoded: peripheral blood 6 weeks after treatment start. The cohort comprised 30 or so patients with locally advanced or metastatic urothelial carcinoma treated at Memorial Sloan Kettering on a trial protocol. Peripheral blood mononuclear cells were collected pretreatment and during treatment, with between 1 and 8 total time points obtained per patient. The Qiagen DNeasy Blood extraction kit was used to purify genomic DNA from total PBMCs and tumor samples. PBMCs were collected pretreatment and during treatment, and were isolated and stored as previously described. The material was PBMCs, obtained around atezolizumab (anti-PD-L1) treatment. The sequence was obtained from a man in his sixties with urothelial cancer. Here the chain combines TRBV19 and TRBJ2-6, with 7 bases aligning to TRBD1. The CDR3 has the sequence CASKGADRLVSGANVLTF. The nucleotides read TGTGCCAGTAAGGGGGCGGACAGGCTGGTGTCTGGGGCCAACGTCCTGACTTTC.